This T cell receptor beta chain was sequenced for a study of T-cell memory formation after mild COVID-19. Germline assignment: CDR1 SNHLY and CDR2 FYNNEI. V lost 6 bases and J lost 1; bases outside the gene matches: 11. The CDR3 is made up of 16 amino acids. It was 5'RACE with constant-segment primers that produced the TCR alpha and TCR beta cDNA libraries, which carried sample barcodes and UMIs. MiXCR, run by TCRdb on the 5' RACE reads, gives a single entry per CDR3 protein. The sample lists more than 70,000 distinct CDR3 sequences, approximately 13% occurring once. Whole-study results and caveats: The CD4+ clones that contracted clustered mainly within CM and EM, and the CD8+ clones concentrated in EMRA. Balance between CD4 and CD8 was seen in clones contracting day 15 to 85, and a CD4+ lean was seen in later expanders.

In the case of this clonotype: What it binds is not known.

The clonotype comes from an adult woman who had mild COVID-19 (a few samples of this study predate the infection). Cell type and time point are not known. The chain carries TRBV2 and TRBJ2-7; 8 nucleotides match TRBD1. Sequencing was carried out using PBMCs or a T cell subset sorted from them (not recorded which). The CDR3 DNA sequence: TGTGCCAGCAGAGACCCACCGGGACAGGTGTCCTACGAGCAGTACTTC. This translates into CASRDPPGQVSYEQYF.